This T cell receptor (beta chain) was obtained from a study of T-cell reconstitution after alpha-beta-depleted transplantation in children. Whole-study findings and limits: Hyperexpanded clones declined; after one year, newly produced T cells mostly supplied diversity. Several hundred graft clones that had expanded were reportedly the source of alpha-beta T cells about two months after transplant.

The V and J ends lost 6 bases and 8 bases respectively, with 12 bases between them. The CDR3 has 12 residues. This clonotype appeared many times. The antigen is not known. As it was prepared, the TCRbeta library received unique molecular identifiers. TCRdb analysed the PCR reads with MiXCR anew, one entry per CDR3 protein. The data hold approximately 500,000 distinct CDR3 sequences, with 10% to 13% observed a single time. The chain couples TRBV12-3 or TRBV12-4 to TRBJ2-3; D might be TRBD2 (5 bases). This clonotype was sampled from a child aged 2 to 15 with inherited bone marrow failure, due to receive a stem cell transplant. The sequencing here drew on PBMCs, taken before TCRalphabeta/CD19-depleted stem cell transplant. The chain's CDR3 is CASSPLASTQYF. For the CDR3, the DNA is TGTGCCAGCAGCCCGCTAGCAAGTACGCAGTATTTT.